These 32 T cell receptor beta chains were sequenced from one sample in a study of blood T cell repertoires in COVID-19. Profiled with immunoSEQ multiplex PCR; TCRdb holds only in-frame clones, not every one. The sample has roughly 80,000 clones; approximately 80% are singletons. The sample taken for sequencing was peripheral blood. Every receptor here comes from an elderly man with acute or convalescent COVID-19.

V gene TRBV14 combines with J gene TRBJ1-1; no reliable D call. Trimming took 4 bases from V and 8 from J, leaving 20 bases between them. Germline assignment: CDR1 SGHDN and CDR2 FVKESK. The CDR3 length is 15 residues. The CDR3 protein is CASSPSGFSWAEAFF. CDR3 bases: TGTGCCAGCAGCCCCAGTGGATTTAGTTGGGCGGAAGCTTTCTTT.

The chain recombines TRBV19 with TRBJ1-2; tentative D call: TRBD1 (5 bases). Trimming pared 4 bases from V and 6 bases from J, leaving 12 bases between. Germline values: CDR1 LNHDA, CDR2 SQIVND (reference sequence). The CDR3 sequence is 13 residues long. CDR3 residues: CASSSWGENGYTF. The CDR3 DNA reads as TGTGCCAGTAGTAGCTGGGGGGAAAATGGCTACACCTTC. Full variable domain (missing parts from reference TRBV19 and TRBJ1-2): DGGITQSPKYLFRKEGQNVTLSCEQNLNHDAMYWYRQDPGQGLRLIYYSQIVNDFQKGDIAEGYSVSREKKESFPLTVTSAQKNPTAFYLCASSSWGENGYTFGSGTRLTVV.

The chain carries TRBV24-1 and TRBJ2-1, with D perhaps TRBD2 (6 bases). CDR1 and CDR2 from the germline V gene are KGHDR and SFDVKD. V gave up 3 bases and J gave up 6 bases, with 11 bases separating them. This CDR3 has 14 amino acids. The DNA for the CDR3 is TGTGCCACCAGTGATCAACTAGCAGGCAATGAGCAGTTCTTC. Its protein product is CATSDQLAGNEQFF.

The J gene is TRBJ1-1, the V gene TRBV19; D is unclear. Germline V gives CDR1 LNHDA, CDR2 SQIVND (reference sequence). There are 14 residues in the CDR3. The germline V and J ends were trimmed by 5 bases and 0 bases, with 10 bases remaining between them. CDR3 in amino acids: CASSYQTLNTEAFF. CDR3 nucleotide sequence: TGTGCCAGTAGTTACCAGACACTGAACACTGAAGCTTTCTTT.

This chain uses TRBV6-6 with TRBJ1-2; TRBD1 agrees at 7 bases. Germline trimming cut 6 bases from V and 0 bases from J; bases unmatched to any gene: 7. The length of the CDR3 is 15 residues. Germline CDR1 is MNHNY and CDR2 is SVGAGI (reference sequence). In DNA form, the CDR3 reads TGTGCCAGCAGCTACAGGGGCCTTTCTAACTATGGCTACACCTTC. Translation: CASSYRGLSNYGYTF.

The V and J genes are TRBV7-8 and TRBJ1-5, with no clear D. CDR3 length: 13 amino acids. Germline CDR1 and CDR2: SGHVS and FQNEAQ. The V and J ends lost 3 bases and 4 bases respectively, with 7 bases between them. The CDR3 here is CASSFTRNQPQHF. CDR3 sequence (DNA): TGTGCCAGCAGCTTTACCAGGAATCAGCCCCAGCATTTT.

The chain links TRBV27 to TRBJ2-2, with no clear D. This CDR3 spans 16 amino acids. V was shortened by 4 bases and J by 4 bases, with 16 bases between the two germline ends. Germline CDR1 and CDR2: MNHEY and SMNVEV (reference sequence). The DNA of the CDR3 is TGTGCCAGCAGTTCCGGTCCCTATTATTCCACCGGGGAGCTGTTTTTT. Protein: CASSSGPYYSTGELFF.

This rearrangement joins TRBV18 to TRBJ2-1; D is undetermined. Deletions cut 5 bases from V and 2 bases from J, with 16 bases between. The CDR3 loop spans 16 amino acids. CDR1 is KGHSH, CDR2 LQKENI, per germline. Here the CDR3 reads CASSESVVAPYNEQFF. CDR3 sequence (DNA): TGTGCCAGCTCAGAATCCGTGGTGGCCCCCTACAATGAGCAGTTCTTC.

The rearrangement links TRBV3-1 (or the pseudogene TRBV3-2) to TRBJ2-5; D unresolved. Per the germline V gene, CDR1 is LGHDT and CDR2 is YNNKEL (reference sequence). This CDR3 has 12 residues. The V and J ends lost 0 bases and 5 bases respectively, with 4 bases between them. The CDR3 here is CASSQDLETQYF. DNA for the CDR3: TGTGCCAGCAGCCAAGACCTTGAGACCCAGTACTTC.

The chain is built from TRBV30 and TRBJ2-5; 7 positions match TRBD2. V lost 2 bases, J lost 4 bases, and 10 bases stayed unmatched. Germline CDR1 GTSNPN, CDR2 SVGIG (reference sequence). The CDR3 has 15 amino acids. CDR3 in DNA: TGTGCCTGGAGTTTGGGACTACTCACTGGAGAGACCCAGTACTTC. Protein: CAWSLGLLTGETQYF.

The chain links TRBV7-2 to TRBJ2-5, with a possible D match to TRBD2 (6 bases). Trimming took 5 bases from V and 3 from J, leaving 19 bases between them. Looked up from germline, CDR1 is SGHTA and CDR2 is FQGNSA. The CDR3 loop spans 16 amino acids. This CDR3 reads CASSGPGRAGKETQYF. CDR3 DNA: TGTGCCAGCAGCGGGCCCGGCAGGGCGGGGAAAGAGACCCAGTACTTC.

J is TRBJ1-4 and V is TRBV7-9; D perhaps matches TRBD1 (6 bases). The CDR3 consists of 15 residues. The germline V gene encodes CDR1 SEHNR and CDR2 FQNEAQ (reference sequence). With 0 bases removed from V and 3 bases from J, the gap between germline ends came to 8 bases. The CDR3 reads CASSLAGQPNEKLFF. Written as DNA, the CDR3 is TGTGCCAGCAGCTTAGCGGGACAACCTAATGAAAAACTGTTTTTT.

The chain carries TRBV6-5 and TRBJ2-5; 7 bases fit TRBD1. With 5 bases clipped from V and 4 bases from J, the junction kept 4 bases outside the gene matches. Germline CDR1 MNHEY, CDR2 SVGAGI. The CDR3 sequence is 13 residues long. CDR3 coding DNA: TGTGCCAGCAGTAGAGGGACAGCAGAGACCCAGTACTTC. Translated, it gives CASSRGTAETQYF.

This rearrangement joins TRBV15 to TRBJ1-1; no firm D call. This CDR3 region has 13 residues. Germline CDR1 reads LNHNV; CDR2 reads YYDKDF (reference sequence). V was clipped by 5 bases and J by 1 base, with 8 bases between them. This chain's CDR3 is CATSWAQNTEAFF. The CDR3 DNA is TGTGCCACCAGCTGGGCCCAGAACACTGAAGCTTTCTTT.

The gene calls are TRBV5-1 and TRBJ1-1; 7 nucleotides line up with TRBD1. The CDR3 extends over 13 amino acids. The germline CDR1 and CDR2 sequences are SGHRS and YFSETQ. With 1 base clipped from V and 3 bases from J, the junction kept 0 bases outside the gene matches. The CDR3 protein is CASSLTGDTEAFF. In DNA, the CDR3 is TGCGCCAGCAGCTTGACAGGGGACACTGAAGCTTTCTTT. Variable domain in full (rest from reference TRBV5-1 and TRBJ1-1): KAGVTQTPRYLIKTRGQQVTLSCSPISGHRSVSWYQQTPGQGLQFLFEYFSETQRNKGNFPGRFSGRQFSNSRSEMNVSTLELGDSALYLCASSLTGDTEAFFGQGTRLTVV.

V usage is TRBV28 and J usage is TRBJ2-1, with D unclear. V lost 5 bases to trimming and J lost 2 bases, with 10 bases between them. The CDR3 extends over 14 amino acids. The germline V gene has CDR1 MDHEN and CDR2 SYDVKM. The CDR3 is CASSPIGPYNEQFF. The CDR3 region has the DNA TGTGCCAGCAGTCCCATTGGGCCCTACAATGAGCAGTTCTTC.

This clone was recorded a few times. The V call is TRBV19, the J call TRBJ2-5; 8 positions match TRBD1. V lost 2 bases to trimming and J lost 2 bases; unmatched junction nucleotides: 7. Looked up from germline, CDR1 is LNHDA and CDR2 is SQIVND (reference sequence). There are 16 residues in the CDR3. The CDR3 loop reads CASSIQGASTQETQYF. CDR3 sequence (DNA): TGTGCCAGTAGTATACAGGGGGCCTCCACTCAAGAGACCCAGTACTTC.

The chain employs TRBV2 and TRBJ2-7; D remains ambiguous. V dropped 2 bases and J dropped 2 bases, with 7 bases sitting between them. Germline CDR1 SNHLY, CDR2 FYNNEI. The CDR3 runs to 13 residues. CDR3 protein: CASSETGAYEQYF. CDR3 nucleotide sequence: TGTGCCAGCAGTGAAACTGGAGCCTACGAGCAGTACTTC. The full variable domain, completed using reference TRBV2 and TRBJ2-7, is EPEVTQTPSHQVTQMGQEVILRCVPISNHLYFYWYRQILGQKVEFLVSFYNNEISEKSEIFDDQFSVERPDGSNFTLKIRSTKLEDSAMYFCASSETGAYEQYFGPGTRLTVT.

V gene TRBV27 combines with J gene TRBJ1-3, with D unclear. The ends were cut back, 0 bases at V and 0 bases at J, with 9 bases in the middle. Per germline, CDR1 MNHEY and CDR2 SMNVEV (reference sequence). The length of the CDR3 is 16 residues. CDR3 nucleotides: TGTGCCAGCAGTTTATCTGGCAGTGCCTCTGGAAACACCATATATTTT. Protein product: CASSLSGSASGNTIYF.

CDR3 sequence reads: CASSYLGLAPGELFF. CDR3 in DNA: TGTGCCAGCAGTTACTTGGGACTAGCACCCGGGGAGCTGTTTTTT. V and J are TRBV6-5 and TRBJ2-2; TRBD2 matches at 9 bases. Germline V gene lookup returns CDR1 MNHEY and CDR2 SVGAGI. The CDR3 sequence is 15 residues long. The trim removed 1 base at V and 6 bases at J, leaving 3 bases unmatched.

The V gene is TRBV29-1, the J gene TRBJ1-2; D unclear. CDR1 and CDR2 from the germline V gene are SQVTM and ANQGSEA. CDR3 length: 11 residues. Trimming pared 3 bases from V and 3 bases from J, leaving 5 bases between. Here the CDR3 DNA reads TGCAGCGTTGACTCTTACTATGGCTACACCTTC. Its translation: CSVDSYYGYTF.

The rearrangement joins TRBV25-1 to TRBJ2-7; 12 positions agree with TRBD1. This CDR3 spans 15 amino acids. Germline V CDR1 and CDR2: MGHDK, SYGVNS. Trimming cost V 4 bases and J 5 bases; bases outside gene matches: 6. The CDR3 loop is CASSAPGTGGHEQYF. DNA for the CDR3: TGTGCCAGCAGTGCCCCCGGGACAGGGGGCCACGAGCAGTACTTC.

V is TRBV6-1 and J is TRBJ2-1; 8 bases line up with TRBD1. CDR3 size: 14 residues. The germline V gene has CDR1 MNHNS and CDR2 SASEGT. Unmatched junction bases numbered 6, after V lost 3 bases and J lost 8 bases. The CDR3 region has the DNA TGTGCCAGCAGTGACCGGGACAGGCGCGATGAGCAGTTCTTC. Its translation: CASSDRDRRDEQFF.

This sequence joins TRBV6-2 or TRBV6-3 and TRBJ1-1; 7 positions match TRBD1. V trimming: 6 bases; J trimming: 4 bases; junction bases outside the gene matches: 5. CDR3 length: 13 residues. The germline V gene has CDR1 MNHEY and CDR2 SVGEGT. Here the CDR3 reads CASSRNRGTEAFF. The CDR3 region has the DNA TGTGCCAGCAGCCGAAACAGGGGCACTGAAGCTTTCTTT.

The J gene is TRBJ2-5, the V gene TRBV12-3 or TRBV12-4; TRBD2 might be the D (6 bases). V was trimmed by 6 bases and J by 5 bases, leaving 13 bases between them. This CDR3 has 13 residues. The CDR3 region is CASSRNSGETQYF. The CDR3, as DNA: TGTGCCAGCAGCCGGAACAGCGGGGAGACCCAGTACTTC.

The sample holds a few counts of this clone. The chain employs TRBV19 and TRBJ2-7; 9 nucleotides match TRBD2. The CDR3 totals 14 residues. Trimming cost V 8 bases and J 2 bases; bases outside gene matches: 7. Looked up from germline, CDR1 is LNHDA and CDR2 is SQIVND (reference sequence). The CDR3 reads CASSLAGTTYEQYF. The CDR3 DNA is TGTGCCAGTTCGCTAGCGGGAACTACCTACGAGCAGTACTTC.

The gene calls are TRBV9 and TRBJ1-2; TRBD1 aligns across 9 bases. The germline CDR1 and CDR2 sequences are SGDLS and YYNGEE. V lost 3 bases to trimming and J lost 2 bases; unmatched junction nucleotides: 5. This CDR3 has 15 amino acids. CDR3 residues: CASSENRGRNYGYTF. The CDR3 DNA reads TGTGCCAGCAGCGAGAACAGGGGGCGCAACTATGGCTACACCTTC.

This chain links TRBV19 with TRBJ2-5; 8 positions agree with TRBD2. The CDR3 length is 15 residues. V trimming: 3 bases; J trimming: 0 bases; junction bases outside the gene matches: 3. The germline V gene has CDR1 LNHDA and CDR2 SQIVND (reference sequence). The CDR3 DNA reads TGTGCCAGTAGTATCCGGGAGGGGTACCAAGAGACCCAGTACTTC. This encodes CASSIREGYQETQYF.

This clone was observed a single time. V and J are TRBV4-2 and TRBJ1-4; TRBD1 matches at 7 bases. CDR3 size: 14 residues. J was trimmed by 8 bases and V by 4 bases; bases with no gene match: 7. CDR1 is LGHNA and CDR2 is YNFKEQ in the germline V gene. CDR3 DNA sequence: TGTGCCAGCAGCCTGCGACAGGGAGAAGAAAAACTGTTTTTT. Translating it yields CASSLRQGEEKLFF.

This CDR3 reads CASSTSTLGDIQYF. CDR3 nucleotide sequence: TGTGCCAGCAGCACGTCAACCTTAGGGGACATTCAGTACTTC. This rearrangement joins TRBV21-1 to TRBJ2-4; the table's D call TRBD1 went unverified against the DNA. TRBV21-1 is noted as a pseudogene. CDR3 length: 14 amino acids.

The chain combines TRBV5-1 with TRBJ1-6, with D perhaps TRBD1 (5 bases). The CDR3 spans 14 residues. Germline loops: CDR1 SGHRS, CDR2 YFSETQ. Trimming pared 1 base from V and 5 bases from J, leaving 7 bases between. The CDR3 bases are TGCGCCAGCAGCTTGTTAGGGGATAATTCACCCCTCCACTTT. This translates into CASSLLGDNSPLHF.

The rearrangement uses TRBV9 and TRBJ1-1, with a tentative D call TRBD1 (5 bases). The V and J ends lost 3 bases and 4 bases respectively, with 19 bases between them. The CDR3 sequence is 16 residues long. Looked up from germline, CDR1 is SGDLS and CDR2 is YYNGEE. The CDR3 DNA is TGTGCCAGCAGCGAACGAGGCAACGGGGGTAGCACTGAAGCTTTCTTT. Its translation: CASSERGNGGSTEAFF.